By proportion, the clone carrying this T cell receptor delta chain is medium-sized. The data stem from a study of gamma-delta chains in newborns, infants, children. Study-level background: Innate gammadelta T cells reportedly expand polyclonally right after birth, driven by microbial exposure, per the title.

TCRdb re-called the reads with CATT. The sample holds several thousand delta-chain clones; over 2% are singletons and the top ten take 6.5%. Sequenced sample: blood. This TCR was sampled from a child who was a newborn, infant or young child, either healthy, febrile or measles-vaccinated (not recorded which).

CDR3 bases: TGTGCCTGTGACACCGCATCTCTTGGGGGACCCAACCTCCGCTCCTGGGACACCCGACAGATGTTTTTC. The encoded protein is CACDTASLGGPNLRSWDTRQMFF. The rearrangement uses TRDV2 and TRDJ3; TRDD3 aligns across 7 bases. Germline V lookup: CDR1 GEAIGNYY, CDR2 EKD. CDR3 length: 23 amino acids. Trimming at V came to 0 bases and at J to 0 bases, leaving 19 bases not matched to a gene.